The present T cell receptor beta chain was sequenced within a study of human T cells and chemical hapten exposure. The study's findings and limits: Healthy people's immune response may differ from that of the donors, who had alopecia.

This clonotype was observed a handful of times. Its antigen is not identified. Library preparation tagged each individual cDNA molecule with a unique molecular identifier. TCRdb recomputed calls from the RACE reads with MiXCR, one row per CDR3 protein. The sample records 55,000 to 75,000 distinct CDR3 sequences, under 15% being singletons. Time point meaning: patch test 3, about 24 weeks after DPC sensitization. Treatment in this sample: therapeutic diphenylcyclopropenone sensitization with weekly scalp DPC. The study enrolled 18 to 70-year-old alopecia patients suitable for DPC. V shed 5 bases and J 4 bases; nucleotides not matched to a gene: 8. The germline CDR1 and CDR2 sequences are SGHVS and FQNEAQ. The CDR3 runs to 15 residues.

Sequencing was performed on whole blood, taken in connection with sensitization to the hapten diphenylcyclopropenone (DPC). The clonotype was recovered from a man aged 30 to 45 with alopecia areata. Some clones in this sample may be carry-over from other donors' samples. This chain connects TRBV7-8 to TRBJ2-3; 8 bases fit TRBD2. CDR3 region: CASSLKRGWADTQYF. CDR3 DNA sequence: TGTGCCAGCAGCCTCAAGCGGGGGTGGGCAGATACGCAGTATTTT.